The 6 T cell receptor beta chains reported below all come from one sample, sequenced in a study of identical twins. One entry per CDR3 protein, called by TCRdb with MiXCR from the 5' RACE reads. Among 500,000 to 700,000 distinct CDR3 sequences listed, less than 9% were seen once. The same data also went into a second study, on yellow fever vaccine responses in identical twins.

The sample was PBMCs. These receptors originate from a woman younger than 30 in good health.

This clonotype was detected ten times or more. V gene TRBV29-1 combines with J gene TRBJ1-1; D is unresolved. Trimming shortened V by 3 bases and J by 2 bases, and 16 bases separated the two germline ends. Germline CDR1 and CDR2: SQVTM and ANQGSEA. The length of the CDR3 is 15 residues. The chain's CDR3 is CSVDIPRSPNTEAFF. The CDR3, as DNA: TGCAGCGTTGATATTCCAAGGAGCCCTAACACTGAAGCTTTCTTT.

This chain connects TRBV11-1 to TRBJ2-2, with D hard to call. V lost 7 bases and J 5 bases, leaving 14 bases between the germline ends. This CDR3 spans 14 amino acids. Germline CDR1 and CDR2: SGHAT and FQDESV (reference sequence). CDR3: CASTPVVGTGELFF. The CDR3 bases are TGTGCCAGCACCCCCGTAGTTGGAACCGGGGAGCTGTTTTTT.

This clonotype was recorded a few times. The chain couples TRBV10-3 to TRBJ1-5; TRBD1 matches at 10 bases. Per the germline V gene, CDR1 is ENHRY and CDR2 is SYGVKD. J was trimmed by 7 bases and V by 8 bases; bases with no gene match: 8. The CDR3 is 14 amino acids. The CDR3 region is CAISRDRGGQPQHF. DNA of the CDR3: TGTGCCATCTCCCGGGACAGGGGAGGGCAGCCCCAGCATTTT.

There are a few counts of this clonotype. The rearrangement joins TRBV20-1 to TRBJ1-6, with D tentatively TRBD1 (6 bases). The CDR3 runs to 14 residues. The V gene lost 3 bases and the J gene lost 8 bases, with 14 bases spanning the gap. The germline CDR1 and CDR2 sequences are DFQATT and SNEGSKA (reference sequence). The CDR3 sequence: CSASLRGSHSPLHF. The CDR3 DNA is TGCAGTGCTAGCCTCAGGGGCTCTCATTCACCCCTCCACTTT.

This clonotype was recorded a few times. The chain joins TRBV24-1 to TRBJ2-6, with 9 bases aligning to TRBD1. The germline CDR1 and CDR2 sequences are KGHDR and SFDVKD. Trimming removed 4 bases from V and 2 bases from J; junction bases left unmatched: 2. The CDR3 runs 16 residues. The CDR3 DNA follows: TGTGCCACCAGTGACAGGACAGGGGCTGGGGCCAACGTCCTGACTTTC. Amino acids: CATSDRTGAGANVLTF.

This clonotype was counted many times. The rearrangement links TRBV5-1 to TRBJ2-7; D is ambiguous. Between the trimmed V and J ends, which lost 0 bases and 8 bases, there was a span of 15 bases. The CDR3 totals 14 residues. CDR1 and CDR2 from the germline V gene are SGHRS and YFSETQ. For the CDR3, the DNA is TGCGCCAGCAGCTTGGGCCAGACTTCTACGCAGCAGTACTTC. Its protein is CASSLGQTSTQQYF.